Below, 32 T cell receptor beta chains from the same sample are listed, as sequenced in a study of shared clonotypes between healthy human individuals. This table comes from immunoSEQ multiplex PCR, and its TCRdb copy is limited to in-frame clones, with some not included. The sample lists about 580,000 clones; 95% to 98% were seen once. Positively selected for CCR7, the CD45RO-negative cells used as naive CD8 cells excluded terminally differentiated effector memory CD45RA+ cells. The sequencing sample was made of naive CD8+ T cells sorted from blood. These receptors all stem from a man aged 25-45 years in good health.

The rearrangement uses TRBV7-9 and TRBJ2-7, with 9 nucleotides matching TRBD2. In germline, CDR1 is SEHNR, CDR2 FQNEAQ (reference sequence). The CDR3 consists of 16 residues. V dropped 0 bases and J dropped 1; count of bases not matched to a gene: 4. The CDR3 here is CASSLAGSGSSYEQYF. The CDR3 region has the DNA TGTGCCAGCAGCTTAGCGGGTAGCGGGAGTTCCTACGAGCAGTACTTC.

The gene calls are TRBV27 and TRBJ2-7; TRBD1 aligns across 7 bases. Germline V gene lookup returns CDR1 MNHEY and CDR2 SMNVEV (reference sequence). This CDR3 is built from 16 residues. The J segment lost 2 bases and the V segment lost 8 bases, leaving 15 bases of the junction unmatched. This CDR3 reads CASSSYQGQTTYEQYF. DNA for the CDR3: TGTGCCAGCTCCAGCTACCAGGGACAGACGACCTACGAGCAGTACTTC.

The chain uses TRBV11-3 and TRBJ2-5; 7 bases agree with TRBD1. V lost 0 bases to trimming and J lost 0 bases; unmatched junction nucleotides: 7. This CDR3 contains 17 residues. The germline V gene has CDR1 SGHNT and CDR2 YENEEA. The CDR3 DNA follows: TGTGCCAGCAGCTTAGAGAGACAGGGAGCCTACCAAGAGACCCAGTACTTC. This sequence encodes CASSLERQGAYQETQYF.

This rearrangement joins TRBV6-5 to TRBJ1-1, with D unresolved. Deletions cut 6 bases from V and 0 bases from J, with 8 bases between. This CDR3 region has 13 residues. The germline gives CDR1 MNHEY, CDR2 SVGAGI. This CDR3 is CASSHQLNTEAFF. The DNA of the CDR3 is TGTGCCAGCAGCCACCAACTGAACACTGAAGCTTTCTTT.

This clone has just one count. This sequence joins TRBV6-1 and TRBJ2-5; the match to TRBD1 covers 7 bases. Trimming removed 4 bases from V and 0 bases from J; junction bases left unmatched: 5. Germline V lookup: CDR1 MNHNS, CDR2 SASEGT. This CDR3 has 15 residues. The CDR3 here is CASSVWGQYQETQYF. The CDR3 bases are TGTGCCAGCAGTGTGTGGGGACAGTACCAAGAGACCCAGTACTTC.

This chain uses TRBV18 with TRBJ2-1; 12 bases are shared with TRBD2. CDR3 size: 16 residues. Looked up from germline, CDR1 is KGHSH and CDR2 is LQKENI. The V and J ends lost 6 bases and 8 bases, in that order; junction bases with no gene match: 11. The CDR3 reads CASSGMTSGRFDEQFF. The CDR3 DNA reads as TGTGCCAGCTCCGGAATGACTAGCGGGAGATTCGATGAGCAGTTCTTC.

The J gene is TRBJ2-3, the V gene TRBV28; D might be TRBD2 (6 bases). This CDR3 contains 15 residues. Germline lookup yields CDR1 MDHEN and CDR2 SYDVKM. V gave up 5 bases and J gave up 2 bases, with 14 bases separating them. The CDR3 DNA follows: TGTGCCAGCAGTACCCGTAGCGGCGACACAGATACGCAGTATTTT. Translated: CASSTRSGDTDTQYF.

The J gene is TRBJ2-7, the V gene TRBV7-2, with D tentatively TRBD1 (7 bases). The CDR3 is 14 residues long. V lost 0 bases, J lost 3 bases, and 9 bases lay in between. CDR1 is SGHTA, CDR2 FQGNSA, per germline. The CDR3 nucleotides are TGTGCCAGCAGCTTAGCGCGGGACAGCTACGAGCAGTACTTC. Translation: CASSLARDSYEQYF.

This clone came up once. The chain recombines TRBV11-2 with TRBJ2-5; TRBD2 matches 7 bases. From germline, CDR1 is SGHAT and CDR2 FQNNGV. Trimming cost V 4 bases and J 3 bases; bases outside gene matches: 8. The CDR3 totals 15 residues. This CDR3 is CASSSWEGLEETQYF. The CDR3 DNA sequence: TGTGCCAGCAGCTCCTGGGAGGGGCTAGAAGAGACCCAGTACTTC.

The chain links TRBV7-9 to TRBJ1-5; D gene unclear. V was clipped by 4 bases and J by 3 bases, with 7 bases between them. This CDR3 comprises 13 residues. Germline CDR1 SEHNR, CDR2 FQNEAQ (reference sequence). This chain's CDR3 is CASSSAFNQPQHF. For the CDR3, the DNA is TGTGCCAGCAGCTCCGCCTTCAATCAGCCCCAGCATTTT.

With regard to this clone: Other DNA sequences in the same sample also yield this CDR3. This sequence joins TRBV11-2 and TRBJ2-7; TRBD1 aligns across 8 bases. V trimming: 3 bases; J trimming: 2 bases; junction bases outside the gene matches: 3. Germline CDR1 and CDR2: SGHAT and FQNNGV. CDR3 length: 14 residues. The CDR3 region has the DNA TGTGCCAGCAGCTTGGGGACAGGAGCCTACGAGCAGTACTTC. Translating gives CASSLGTGAYEQYF.

There are many counts of this clone. The chain joins TRBV7-8 to TRBJ1-4; TRBD1 matches at 7 bases. J was trimmed by 2 bases and V by 1 base; bases with no gene match: 4. CDR1 and CDR2 (germline): SGHVS, FQNEAQ. The CDR3 has 16 residues. CDR3 coding DNA: TGTGCCAGCAGCTTAGGACCGGGACAGACTAATGAAAAACTGTTTTTT. This translates into CASSLGPGQTNEKLFF.

The chain couples TRBV19 to TRBJ2-1; D is ambiguous. The ends were cut back, 2 bases at V and 5 bases at J, with 13 bases in the middle. The CDR3 sequence is 15 residues long. Per the germline V gene, CDR1 is LNHDA and CDR2 is SQIVND (reference sequence). Written as DNA, the CDR3 is TGTGCCAGTAGTATAATGACATTGATGAACAATGAGCAGTTCTTC. Its protein is CASSIMTLMNNEQFF. Complete variable domain (other parts from reference TRBV19 and TRBJ2-1): DGGITQSPKYLFRKEGQNVTLSCEQNLNHDAMYWYRQDPGQGLRLIYYSQIVNDFQKGDIAEGYSVSREKKESFPLTVTSAQKNPTAFYLCASSIMTLMNNEQFFGPGTRLTVL.

The rearrangement uses TRBV5-1 and TRBJ1-1; D is perhaps TRBD1 (5 bases). From germline, CDR1 is SGHRS and CDR2 YFSETQ. Trimming took off 0 bases at V and 11 bases at J, with 26 bases between the two ends. This CDR3 has 17 residues. The CDR3 bases are TGCGCCAGCAGCTTGGATCCCAGGGCAGGGTTGGTTTTGGGTGCTTTCTTT. It translates to CASSLDPRAGLVLGAFF. The complete variable domain, with remaining parts taken from reference TRBV5-1 and TRBJ1-1, reads KAGVTQTPRYLIKTRGQQVTLSCSPISGHRSVSWYQQTPGQGLQFLFEYFSETQRNKGNFPGRFSGRQFSNSRSEMNVSTLELGDSALYLCASSLDPRAGLVLGAFFGQGTRLTVV.

The chain recombines TRBV30 with TRBJ2-1; 7 nucleotides line up with TRBD2. The CDR3 covers 16 residues. Per the germline V gene, CDR1 is GTSNPN and CDR2 is SVGIG (reference sequence). V trimming: 3 bases; J trimming: 0 bases; junction bases outside the gene matches: 8. Here the CDR3 DNA reads TGTGCCTGGAGCCATAACGCGGGGGTCTCCTACAATGAGCAGTTCTTC. Protein product: CAWSHNAGVSYNEQFF.

V is TRBV7-4 and J is TRBJ2-2, with 7 bases identical to TRBD1. Trimming took 3 bases from V and 5 from J; bases not matched to a gene: 12. This CDR3 has 17 amino acids. Germline V gene lookup returns CDR1 SGHVT and CDR2 SQSDAQ. For the CDR3, the DNA is TGTGCCAGCAGCTTTGGTCGTAGGGGGCGCTGGACCGGGGAGCTGTTTTTT. It is translated as CASSFGRRGRWTGELFF.

V and J are TRBV7-2 and TRBJ2-2, with D possibly being TRBD2 (5 bases). Trimming removed 3 bases from V and 3 bases from J, with 11 bases in between. This CDR3 contains 15 residues. In germline, CDR1 is SGHTA, CDR2 FQGNSA. The CDR3 spells CASSFHGRDTGELFF. DNA of the CDR3: TGTGCCAGCAGCTTTCATGGGAGAGACACCGGGGAGCTGTTTTTT.

The genes are TRBV27 and TRBJ1-4; D is unresolved. CDR1 MNHEY and CDR2 SMNVEV come from the germline V gene (reference sequence). There are 15 residues in the CDR3. Trimming stripped 2 bases from V and 2 bases from J, with 9 bases between. CDR3 loop: CASSLAGRTNEKLFF. The CDR3 DNA follows: TGTGCCAGCAGTTTAGCTGGCCGGACTAATGAAAAACTGTTTTTT.

The chain combines TRBV5-1 with TRBJ2-5; 10 bases map to TRBD2. The ends lost 6 bases at V and 5 bases at J; junction bases unmatched: 16. The CDR3 loop spans 17 amino acids. Germline values: CDR1 SGHRS, CDR2 YFSETQ. For the CDR3, the DNA is TGCGCCAGCAAGGAAGGGCTAGCGGGAGCAATGTGGGAGACCCAGTACTTC. This codes for CASKEGLAGAMWETQYF.

This chain links TRBV7-9 with TRBJ2-1; 10 positions match TRBD2. CDR1 SEHNR and CDR2 FQNEAQ come from the germline V gene (reference sequence). The junction had 8 bases not matched to a gene; V was cut back by 8 bases and J by 7 bases. The CDR3 totals 14 residues. CDR3 bases: TGTGCCAGCCAAACTAGCGGGATGGGGAATGAGCAGTTCTTC. This codes for CASQTSGMGNEQFF.

This rearrangement joins TRBV29-1 to TRBJ1-3; D gene uncertain. This CDR3 comprises 13 residues. V was clipped by 7 bases and J by 0 bases, with 10 bases between them. Looked up from germline, CDR1 is SQVTM and CDR2 is ANQGSEA. CDR3 amino acids: CSAQTDSGNTIYF. CDR3 nucleotide sequence: TGCAGCGCCCAGACGGACTCTGGAAACACCATATATTTT.

The chain carries TRBV6-1 and TRBJ2-5, with D possibly TRBD1 on 6 matching bases. Deletions cut 5 bases from V and 1 base from J, with 11 bases between. The CDR3 runs to 14 residues. Germline V gene lookup returns CDR1 MNHNS and CDR2 SASEGT. CDR3 residues: CASSPQGFQETQYF. CDR3 in DNA: TGTGCCAGCAGTCCCCAGGGGTTCCAAGAGACCCAGTACTTC.

The rearrangement links TRBV2 to TRBJ2-1, with 12 bases identical to TRBD2. CDR1 is SNHLY, CDR2 FYNNEI, per germline. This CDR3 has 14 amino acids. V lost 11 bases and J lost 5; bases outside the gene matches: 7. For the CDR3, the DNA is TGTGCCTTTCGGAGGACTAGCGGGAACAATGAGCAGTTCTTC. Amino acid sequence: CAFRRTSGNNEQFF.

The rearrangement links TRBV25-1 to TRBJ2-1; 7 bases line up with TRBD2. The CDR3 runs to 13 residues. V was clipped by 4 bases and J by 9 bases; unmatched bases: 6. CDR1 is MGHDK and CDR2 is SYGVNS in the germline V gene. The CDR3 loop is CASSVAGVGEQFF. Here the CDR3 DNA reads TGTGCCAGCAGTGTGGCGGGAGTTGGTGAGCAGTTCTTC.

This clone was recorded once. CDR3: CASSDPEDRRTYNEQFF. The CDR3 DNA sequence: TGTGCCAGCAGCGACCCCGAGGACAGGCGAACCTACAATGAGCAGTTCTTC. This chain uses TRBV7-9 with TRBJ2-1, with TRBD1 matching 7 bases. This CDR3 spans 17 amino acids. The J segment lost 2 bases and the V segment lost 5 bases, leaving 12 bases of the junction unmatched. Germline lookup yields CDR1 SEHNR and CDR2 FQNEAQ (reference sequence).

The V gene is TRBV29-1, the J gene TRBJ1-2; D not resolved. CDR1 is SQVTM, CDR2 ANQGSEA, per germline. The CDR3 has 12 residues. The ends were cut back, 6 bases at V and 0 bases at J, with 8 bases in the middle. CDR3 amino acids: CSVPPPNYGYTF. The CDR3, as DNA: TGCAGCGTGCCCCCCCCTAACTATGGCTACACCTTC.

The V and J genes are TRBV7-9 and TRBJ2-1, with TRBD1 matching 8 bases. Germline CDR1 and CDR2: SEHNR and FQNEAQ (reference sequence). V was pared by 3 bases and J by 5 bases, with 3 bases of the junction left unmatched. The CDR3 has 14 residues. The CDR3 spells CASSFYRGNNEQFF. DNA of the CDR3: TGTGCCAGCAGCTTTTACAGGGGGAACAATGAGCAGTTCTTC. The whole variable domain, remainder taken from reference TRBV7-9 and TRBJ2-1, is DTGVSQNPRHKITKRGQNVTFRCDPISEHNRLYWYRQTLGQGPEFLTYFQNEAQLEKSRLLSDRFSAERPKGSFSTLEIQRTEQGDSAMYLCASSFYRGNNEQFFGPGTRLTVL.

This chain uses TRBV7-9 with TRBJ1-1; D unresolved. The CDR3 has 16 amino acids. The germline V gene has CDR1 SEHNR and CDR2 FQNEAQ (reference sequence). Trimming pared 5 bases from V and 4 bases from J, leaving 20 bases between. CDR3 protein: CASSPPLGQAGTEAFF. The DNA of the CDR3 is TGTGCCAGCAGCCCCCCACTAGGGCAGGCCGGCACTGAAGCTTTCTTT.

The chain recombines TRBV19 with TRBJ2-7, with D perhaps being TRBD1 or TRBD2 (5 bases each). Between the trimmed V and J ends, which lost 5 bases and 0 bases, there was a span of 17 bases. The CDR3 loop spans 16 amino acids. CDR1 is LNHDA, CDR2 SQIVND, per germline (reference sequence). CDR3 loop: CASSSTHSGLSYEQYF. The CDR3 nucleotides are TGTGCCAGTAGTTCGACCCATTCGGGGCTCTCCTACGAGCAGTACTTC. Complete variable domain (other parts from reference TRBV19 and TRBJ2-7): DGGITQSPKYLFRKEGQNVTLSCEQNLNHDAMYWYRQDPGQGLRLIYYSQIVNDFQKGDIAEGYSVSREKKESFPLTVTSAQKNPTAFYLCASSSTHSGLSYEQYFGPGTRLTVT.

V and J are TRBV6-4 and TRBJ2-1; D call uncertain. This CDR3 spans 14 amino acids. Germline assignment: CDR1 MRHNA and CDR2 SNTAGT. Trimming pared 4 bases from V and 5 bases from J, leaving 12 bases between. CDR3 in DNA: TGTGCCAGCAGTGTGGAAAGGACCAACAATGAGCAGTTCTTC. It translates to CASSVERTNNEQFF.

In its sample, this clone was seen once. The rearrangement uses TRBV11-3 and TRBJ2-7; 8 bases line up with TRBD2. Germline CDR1 is SGHNT and CDR2 is YENEEA. V gave up 5 bases and J gave up 3 bases; unmatched junction bases: 9. The CDR3 loop spans 15 amino acids. The CDR3 is CASSLAGTSGYEQYF. DNA of the CDR3: TGTGCCAGCAGCCTCGCAGGAACTAGCGGCTACGAGCAGTACTTC.

The gene calls are TRBV4-1 and TRBJ1-2, with D tentatively TRBD1 (5 bases). Germline lookup yields CDR1 MGHRA and CDR2 YSYEKL. This CDR3 comprises 14 residues. Trimming took off 0 bases at V and 1 base at J, with 6 bases between the two ends. CDR3 sequence (DNA): TGCGCCAGCAGCCAAGAGGGGCTTAACTATGGCTACACCTTC. Its translation: CASSQEGLNYGYTF.